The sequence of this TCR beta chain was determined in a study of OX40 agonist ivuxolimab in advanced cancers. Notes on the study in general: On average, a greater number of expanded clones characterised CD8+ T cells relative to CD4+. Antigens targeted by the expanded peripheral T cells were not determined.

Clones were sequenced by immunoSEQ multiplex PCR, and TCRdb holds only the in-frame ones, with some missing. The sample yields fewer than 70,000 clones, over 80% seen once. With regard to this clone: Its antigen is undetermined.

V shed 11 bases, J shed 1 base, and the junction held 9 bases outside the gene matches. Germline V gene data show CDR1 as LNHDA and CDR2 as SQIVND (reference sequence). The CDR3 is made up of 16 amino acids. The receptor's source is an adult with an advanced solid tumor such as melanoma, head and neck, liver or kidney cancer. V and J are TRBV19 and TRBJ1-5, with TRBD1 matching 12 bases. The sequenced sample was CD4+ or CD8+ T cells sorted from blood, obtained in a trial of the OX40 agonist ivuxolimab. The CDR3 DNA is TGTGCCTCCGGGACAGGGGGCATCTTGAGCAATCAGCCCCAGCATTTT. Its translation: CASGTGGILSNQPQHF. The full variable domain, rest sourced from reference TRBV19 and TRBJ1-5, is DGGITQSPKYLFRKEGQNVTLSCEQNLNHDAMYWYRQDPGQGLRLIYYSQIVNDFQKGDIAEGYSVSREKKESFPLTVTSAQKNPTAFYLCASGTGGILSNQPQHFGDGTRLSIL.